These 8 T cell receptor beta chains share one sample of origin, sequenced in a study of blood T cells in healthy people across ages. The use of a sample-barcoded 5' primer and a J-beta primer mix characterized a second PCR of about 6 to 11 cycles. TCRdb recomputed calls from the 5' RACE reads with MiXCR, one row per CDR3 protein. The table lists roughly 930,000 distinct CDR3 sequences, around 49% of them singletons, with about an eighth in the top ten. The material sequenced was blood. Source of these receptors: a man aged 25 to 45 in good health.

This clonotype was counted a few times. V gene TRBV28 combines with J gene TRBJ2-7; 9 positions agree with TRBD1. V was pared by 9 bases and J by 2 bases, with 8 bases of the junction left unmatched. CDR3 length: 14 residues. Looked up from germline, CDR1 is MDHEN and CDR2 is SYDVKM. The CDR3 coding sequence is TGTGCCAGTCTACCGGGACAGGGCACCTACGAGCAGTACTTC. It translates to CASLPGQGTYEQYF.

The V gene is TRBV7-9, the J gene TRBJ1-6; a possible D gene is TRBD1 (5 bases). Trimming left V 5 bases short and J 14 bases short, with 22 bases between. The CDR3 loop spans 15 amino acids. Germline CDR1 and CDR2: SEHNR and FQNEAQ (reference sequence). Here the CDR3 DNA reads TGTGCCAGCAGCCCCCATACGGGGACCCAAACCTCCCTCCACTTT. Its protein product is CASSPHTGTQTSLHF.

The gene calls are TRBV19 and TRBJ2-5, with D maybe TRBD2 (5 bases). The CDR3 covers 13 residues. V lost 10 bases to trimming and J lost 4 bases, with 16 bases between them. The V gene's germline CDR1 is LNHDA and CDR2 SQIVND (reference sequence). The CDR3 loop reads CATASEGRETQYF. CDR3 nucleotide sequence: TGTGCCACCGCTTCCGAGGGTCGAGAGACCCAGTACTTC.

The table lists this clonotype with a few counts. This sequence joins TRBV2 and TRBJ1-5, with unresolved D. The V gene lost 3 bases and the J gene lost 5 bases, with 11 bases spanning the gap. Germline loops: CDR1 SNHLY, CDR2 FYNNEI. The CDR3 sequence is 14 residues long. In nucleotides, the CDR3 is TGTGCCAGCAGTGATGATTTGGACGATCAGCCCCAGCATTTT. Protein: CASSDDLDDQPQHF.

The gene calls are TRBV27 and TRBJ2-7; D ambiguous. The J call may be wrong; the DNA end is better matched by TRBJ2-5. This CDR3 contains 14 residues. Germline loops: CDR1 MNHEY, CDR2 SMNVEV (reference sequence). CDR3 nucleotides: TGTGCCAGCAGTGGTTGGCCCAGTCGAGGGACCCAGTACTTC. This gives the protein CASSGWPSRGTQYF.

This clonotype has a handful of counts. The V call is TRBV20-1, the J call TRBJ2-1; 8 bases agree with TRBD2. The length of the CDR3 is 13 residues. Germline V lookup: CDR1 DFQATT, CDR2 SNEGSKA (reference sequence). With 3 bases clipped from V and 8 bases from J, the junction kept 6 bases outside the gene matches. DNA of the CDR3: TGCAGTGCTAGCCCCCCGGGGGGGGATGAGCAGTTCTTC. It translates to CSASPPGGDEQFF.

The chain couples TRBV18 to TRBJ2-5; no reliable D call. The better agreement between TRBJ2-7 and the DNA end casts doubt on the J call. The CDR3 consists of 12 residues. Germline loops: CDR1 KGHSH, CDR2 LQKENI. CDR3 loop: CASSEMVGEQYF. The CDR3 nucleotides are TGTGCCAGCTCAGAAATGGTGGGCGAGCAGTACTTC.

The V gene is TRBV20-1, the J gene TRBJ2-7; 8 nucleotides agree with TRBD1. The CDR3 extends over 14 amino acids. J lost 3 bases, V lost 6 bases, and 10 bases had no gene match. Per germline, CDR1 DFQATT and CDR2 SNEGSKA (reference sequence). In DNA, the CDR3 is TGCAGTGCCCTCCACAGGGGGTACCTCTACGAGCAGTACTTC. It is translated as CSALHRGYLYEQYF.